What follows are 30 T cell receptor beta chains derived from one specimen sequenced in a study of CD8 T cells in Susac syndrome. Random hexamers were used to reverse transcribe roughly 0.45 to 1 ug of RNA. TCRdb re-derived calls from the immunoSEQ multiplex PCR reads in MiXCR, one entry per CDR3 protein. The data hold about 300,000 distinct CDR3 sequences, with about 88% observed a single time. The sequenced material came from CD8+ T cells from PBMCs. The receptors shown here come from a human donor with multiple sclerosis.

In its sample, this clonotype was seen once. V gene TRBV20-1 combines with J gene TRBJ2-6; D possibly corresponds to TRBD1 (5 bases). The CDR3 is 14 residues long. Germline V gene sequence: CDR1 DFQATT, CDR2 SNEGSKA (reference sequence). Deletions cut 5 bases from V and 0 bases from J, with 8 bases between. The CDR3 is CSARQSSGANVLTF. CDR3 DNA sequence: TGCAGTGCTCGACAGAGCTCTGGGGCCAACGTCCTGACTTTC.

This chain connects TRBV20-1 to TRBJ2-5, with 7 bases aligning to TRBD1. The germline V gene has CDR1 DFQATT and CDR2 SNEGSKA (reference sequence). V dropped 3 bases and J dropped 5; count of bases not matched to a gene: 3. CDR3 size: 12 residues. As DNA, the CDR3 is TGCAGTGCTAGGGACAGGAGGGAGACCCAGTACTTC. Translation: CSARDRRETQYF.

DNA for the CDR3: TGTGCCAGCAGCTTAGGTTGGGCACTGGACGCAGCAATGTCGCAGTTCTTC. Its protein is CASSLGWALDAAMSQFF. The chain employs TRBV7-8 and TRBJ2-1; D ambiguous. Germline assignment: CDR1 SGHVS and CDR2 FQNEAQ. The V end was cut by 1 base, the J end by 12 bases, with 25 bases between. This CDR3 comprises 17 residues. Full variable domain (remainder filled in from reference TRBV7-8 and TRBJ2-1): GAGVSQSPRYKVAKRGQDVALRCDPISGHVSLFWYQQALGQGPEFLTYFQNEAQLDKSGLPSDRFFAERPEGSVSTLKIQRTQQEDSAVYLCASSLGWALDAAMSQFFGPGTRLTVL.

The V gene is TRBV12-3 or TRBV12-4, the J gene TRBJ2-2; D may correspond to TRBD1 or TRBD2 (5 bases each). V was shortened by 7 bases and J by 6 bases, with 12 bases between the two germline ends. The CDR3 has 13 amino acids. For the CDR3, the DNA is TGTGCCAGCACCCAGAGGGGCTCCGGGGAGCTGTTTTTT. It specifies CASTQRGSGELFF.

V gene TRBV30 combines with J gene TRBJ1-2; 10 nucleotides agree with TRBD1. V trimming: 3 bases; J trimming: 5 bases; junction bases outside the gene matches: 15. CDR1 and CDR2 (germline): GTSNPN, SVGIG (reference sequence). This CDR3 contains 17 residues. Here the CDR3 reads CAWSASPGTGDPYGYTF. The CDR3 DNA sequence: TGTGCCTGGAGCGCCTCTCCCGGGACAGGGGATCCATATGGCTACACCTTC.

V usage is TRBV2 and J usage is TRBJ2-3; 7 bases line up with TRBD2. The J segment lost 0 bases and the V segment lost 1 base, leaving 13 bases of the junction unmatched. This CDR3 is built from 19 residues. Germline loops: CDR1 SNHLY, CDR2 FYNNEI. The CDR3 bases are TGTGCCAGCAGTGAAGGAGGGCTAGCGGCAATCGCTAGCACAGATACGCAGTATTTT. Translation: CASSEGGLAAIASTDTQYF.

The CDR3 region is CSASLGAGRSYNEQFF. CDR3 sequence (DNA): TGCAGTGCTAGTTTGGGTGCGGGACGCTCCTACAATGAGCAGTTCTTC. The V gene is TRBV20-1, the J gene TRBJ2-1; perhaps TRBD2 as D (6 bases). This CDR3 has 16 amino acids. The ends were cut back, 3 bases at V and 0 bases at J, with 15 bases in the middle. From germline, CDR1 is DFQATT and CDR2 SNEGSKA (reference sequence).

This chain joins TRBV3-1 and TRBJ2-5; D perhaps matches TRBD2 (5 bases). The germline CDR1 and CDR2 sequences are LGHDT and YNNKEL (reference sequence). V lost 4 bases and J lost 0, with 12 bases in between. This CDR3 comprises 15 residues. In DNA form, the CDR3 reads TGTGCCAGCAGCCTTATATCCGGGAACCAAGAGACCCAGTACTTC. As protein: CASSLISGNQETQYF.

This chain joins TRBV7-2 and TRBJ2-7; D not certain. Trimming took off 3 bases at V and 2 bases at J, with 11 bases between the two ends. Germline V gives CDR1 SGHTA, CDR2 FQGNSA. This CDR3 has 14 residues. The CDR3 loop is CASSFGVATYEQYF. Written as DNA, the CDR3 is TGTGCCAGCAGCTTCGGTGTAGCCACCTACGAGCAGTACTTC.

The chain uses TRBV4-3 and TRBJ2-1, with D possibly TRBD2 on 5 matching bases. V gave up 3 bases and J gave up 9 bases, with 9 bases separating them. Per germline, CDR1 LGHNA and CDR2 YSLEER. This CDR3 region has 12 residues. The CDR3 region has the DNA TGCGCCAGCAGCCAGGAGGCCGGTGAGCAGTTCTTC. Residues: CASSQEAGEQFF.

The chain is built from TRBV4-1 and TRBJ1-2, with 7 bases lining up with TRBD1. V gave up 0 bases and J gave up 6 bases; unmatched junction bases: 10. The germline V gene has CDR1 MGHRA and CDR2 YSYEKL. CDR3 length: 16 residues. The CDR3: CASSQDRGRGTDGYTF. The CDR3 bases are TGCGCCAGCAGCCAAGATCGAGGCAGGGGGACGGATGGCTACACCTTC.

This clonotype was picked up one time. This chain connects TRBV27 to TRBJ1-4; D remains unclear. Trimming cost V 2 bases and J 8 bases, with 12 bases left between them. From germline, CDR1 is MNHEY and CDR2 SMNVEV (reference sequence). The CDR3 has 14 amino acids. CDR3 in amino acids: CASSLGPMEEKLFF. CDR3 in DNA: TGTGCCAGCAGTTTAGGCCCTATGGAGGAAAAACTGTTTTTT.

The J gene is TRBJ2-3, the V gene TRBV19; TRBD2 matches 10 bases. The V segment lost 4 bases and the J segment 4 bases; nucleotides outside the gene matches: 5. Germline V gives CDR1 LNHDA, CDR2 SQIVND (reference sequence). This CDR3 comprises 15 residues. The CDR3 sequence is CASSSTSGTPDTQYF. The CDR3, as DNA: TGTGCCAGTAGTAGCACTAGCGGGACCCCAGATACGCAGTATTTT.

V usage is TRBV12-3 or TRBV12-4 and J usage is TRBJ2-6; no definite D call. The CDR3 is 13 residues long. V was shortened by 8 bases and J by 4 bases, with 9 bases between the two germline ends. CDR3 residues: CASLSRGANVLTF. The CDR3 nucleotides read TGTGCCAGCCTAAGCCGGGGGGCCAACGTCCTGACTTTC.

The rearrangement links TRBV19 to TRBJ2-5, with 13 positions matching TRBD2. The CDR3 contains 16 residues. Germline trimming cut 4 bases from V and 4 bases from J; bases unmatched to any gene: 6. CDR1 is LNHDA, CDR2 SQIVND, per germline (reference sequence). The CDR3 bases are TGTGCCAGTAGTACAGGACTAGCGGGGGCCTTAGAGACCCAGTACTTC. It specifies CASSTGLAGALETQYF.

The chain uses TRBV30 and TRBJ2-7; D possibly corresponds to TRBD2 (5 bases). There are 14 residues in the CDR3. Germline-derived CDR1 and CDR2 are GTSNPN and SVGIG (reference sequence). Trimming removed 2 bases from V and 3 bases from J, with 14 bases in between. The CDR3 nucleotides are TGTGCCTGGAGTCGAGGGAACGCGGACTACGAGCAGTACTTC. The encoded protein is CAWSRGNADYEQYF.

The V gene is TRBV15, the J gene TRBJ1-2; tentative D call: TRBD1 (5 bases). This CDR3 comprises 14 residues. The V and J ends lost 5 bases and 2 bases respectively, with 12 bases between them. Germline loops: CDR1 LNHNV, CDR2 YYDKDF (reference sequence). The CDR3 nucleotides read TGTGCCACCAGCTCGGGACGGCTGAACTATGGCTACACCTTC. Residues: CATSSGRLNYGYTF.

The rearrangement uses TRBV7-9 and TRBJ2-1, with unresolved D. The CDR3 is 9 residues long. V dropped 5 bases and J dropped 8 bases, with 1 base sitting between them. CDR1 is SEHNR, CDR2 FQNEAQ, per germline (reference sequence). CDR3 sequence (DNA): TGTGCCAGCAGCGATGAGCAGTTCTTC. It yields the protein CASSDEQFF.

This clonotype was found once. The chain carries TRBV29-1 and TRBJ2-5, with 11 bases aligning to TRBD2. CDR3 length: 17 residues. V lost 2 bases to trimming and J lost 1 base; unmatched junction nucleotides: 9. Germline-derived CDR1 and CDR2 are SQVTM and ANQGSEA. This CDR3 is CSVELTDTSGSQETQYF. CDR3 DNA: TGCAGCGTTGAATTGACGGACACTAGCGGGAGCCAAGAGACCCAGTACTTC.

The J gene is TRBJ2-7, the V gene TRBV13, with a possible D match to TRBD2 (6 bases). The ends were cut back, 2 bases at V and 4 bases at J, with 21 bases in the middle. Germline assignment: CDR1 PRHDT and CDR2 FYEKMQ (reference sequence). This CDR3 contains 17 residues. The CDR3 reads CASSLKGRGKIFYEQYF. The CDR3, as DNA: TGTGCCAGCAGCTTAAAGGGCCGGGGGAAGATTTTTTACGAGCAGTACTTC.

This chain connects TRBV6-6 to TRBJ1-1; the D is unclear. The germline CDR1 and CDR2 sequences are MNHNY and SVGAGI (reference sequence). Trimming took off 3 bases at V and 8 bases at J, with 7 bases between the two ends. CDR3 size: 11 residues. CDR3 protein: CASSYAGEAFF. The DNA of the CDR3 is TGTGCCAGCAGTTATGCGGGAGAAGCTTTCTTT.

The DNA of the CDR3 is TGTGCCACCGGCCCCCCGCAAGTGGGCTACACCTTC. Translation: CATGPPQVGYTF. The chain uses TRBV19 and TRBJ1-2; D unresolved. The V gene's germline CDR1 is LNHDA and CDR2 SQIVND (reference sequence). V was shortened by 10 bases and J by 8 bases, with 17 bases between the two germline ends. The CDR3 covers 12 residues.

The chain links TRBV25-1 to TRBJ1-3; D remains ambiguous. Trimming stripped 4 bases from V and 3 bases from J, with 4 bases between. The CDR3 has 12 residues. Per the germline V gene, CDR1 is MGHDK and CDR2 is SYGVNS. The CDR3 sequence: CASSGGGNTIYF. For the CDR3, the DNA is TGTGCCAGCAGTGGAGGTGGAAACACCATATATTTT.

This clonotype was seen just once. The chain has TRBV9 and TRBJ2-5; perhaps D is TRBD1 or TRBD2 (5 bases each). The ends were cut back, 0 bases at V and 4 bases at J, with 10 bases in the middle. The CDR3 runs to 14 residues. Germline loops: CDR1 SGDLS, CDR2 YYNGEE. CDR3 residues: CASSVGGDRETQYF. The CDR3 DNA sequence: TGTGCCAGCAGCGTAGGGGGAGACAGAGAGACCCAGTACTTC.

This chain links TRBV6-5 with TRBJ2-1; D remains unclear. V was clipped by 2 bases and J by 0 bases, with 14 bases between them. The CDR3 length is 17 residues. Germline values: CDR1 MNHEY, CDR2 SVGAGI. This CDR3 is CASSYGYDLSSYNEQFF. Here the CDR3 DNA reads TGTGCCAGCAGTTACGGGTACGATCTCAGCTCCTACAATGAGCAGTTCTTC.

The count of this clonotype is one. The chain is built from TRBV4-3 and TRBJ2-7; D not resolved. The CDR3 sequence is 14 residues long. The V end was cut by 2 bases, the J end by 3 bases, with 11 bases between. Germline V gene data show CDR1 as LGHNA and CDR2 as YSLEER. The CDR3 nucleotides are TGCGCCAGCAGCCAATTGGTTGGTTTCTACGAGCAGTACTTC. It translates to CASSQLVGFYEQYF.

This chain links TRBV13 with TRBJ2-1; D possibly corresponds to TRBD2 (5 bases). Germline V gives CDR1 PRHDT, CDR2 FYEKMQ (reference sequence). V was shortened by 1 base and J by 9 bases, with 16 bases between the two germline ends. The CDR3 is 15 residues long. The CDR3 here is CASSLAYNIAGEQFF. DNA of the CDR3: TGTGCCAGCAGCTTAGCGTATAATATCGCGGGTGAGCAGTTCTTC.

As to this clonotype: Mismatch with germline at one junction end may stem from a read error. The chain carries TRBV20-1 and TRBJ1-1; 10 nucleotides line up with TRBD1. CDR3 length: 15 residues. Germline assignment: CDR1 DFQATT and CDR2 SNEGSKA (reference sequence). The DNA for the CDR3 is TGCAGTGCTAGAATCCGTGTCATTCCGGGACAGGGGAAGTCTTTT. Translating gives CSARIRVIPGQGKSF.

This clonotype showed up just once. V and J are TRBV4-2 and TRBJ2-1; TRBD2 matches 12 bases. Germline V gene data show CDR1 as LGHNA and CDR2 as YNFKEQ. V shed 3 bases, J shed 5 bases, and the junction held 2 bases outside the gene matches. The CDR3 runs to 15 residues. CDR3 in DNA: TGTGCCAGCAGCCATACTAGCGGGGGGAACAATGAGCAGTTCTTC. Translation gives CASSHTSGGNNEQFF.

The chain combines TRBV27 with TRBJ2-7; 8 nucleotides match TRBD1. The V and J ends lost 5 bases and 5 bases, in that order; junction bases with no gene match: 5. Looked up from germline, CDR1 is MNHEY and CDR2 is SMNVEV (reference sequence). The CDR3 is 13 amino acids. CDR3 protein: CASSPGTGHEQYF. The CDR3 bases are TGTGCCAGCAGTCCAGGGACAGGCCACGAGCAGTACTTC.